This TCR beta chain was captured by sequencing in a study of blood T cell repertoires in COVID-19. This table comes from immunoSEQ multiplex PCR, and its TCRdb copy is limited to in-frame clones, with some not included. There are more than 250,000 clones in the sample; more than 70% occur only once, and 5% to 7% lies in the top ten. V was shortened by 7 bases and J by 1 base, with 18 bases between the two germline ends. CDR1 and CDR2 from the germline V gene are SGHTA and FQGNSA. There are 16 residues in the CDR3. The sequence derives from a man younger than 35 who had recovered from COVID-19. The chain uses TRBV7-2 and TRBJ2-3, with unresolved D. The sample consisted of peripheral blood. CDR3 loop: CASTPGRRRGTDTQYF. The CDR3 nucleotides read TGTGCCAGCACCCCAGGTAGGCGCCGAGGCACAGATACGCAGTATTTT. Filled out from reference TRBV7-2 and TRBJ2-3, the complete variable domain reads GAGVSQSPSNKVTEKGKDVELRCDPISGHTALYWYRQSLGQGLEFLIYFQGNSAPDKSGLPSDRFSAERTGGSVSTLTIQRTQQEDSAVYLCASTPGRRRGTDTQYFGPGTRLTVL.